A single sample gave rise to the 18 T cell receptor beta chains below, sequenced in a study of blood T cell repertoires in COVID-19. Some clones are missing from TCRdb's copy, which holds only in-frame ones; the method was immunoSEQ multiplex PCR. The sample carries under 250,000 clones, approximately 81% recorded once. Sequencing was performed on peripheral blood. The source is a woman aged 80 or older with acute or convalescent COVID-19.

This sequence joins TRBV19 and TRBJ1-4; the D is unclear. V lost 4 bases and J 3 bases, leaving 15 bases between the germline ends. The CDR3 has 16 amino acids. Germline CDR1 is LNHDA and CDR2 is SQIVND (reference sequence). CDR3: CASSTLLGGSNEKLFF. DNA of the CDR3: TGTGCCAGTAGTACCCTTCTGGGAGGGTCTAATGAAAAACTGTTTTTT.

This clone turned up a few times. The chain is built from TRBV9 and TRBJ1-1; D gene unclear. The CDR3 runs 14 residues. Germline V gene lookup returns CDR1 SGDLS and CDR2 YYNGEE. The V gene lost 3 bases and the J gene lost 1 base, with 10 bases spanning the gap. CDR3 nucleotides: TGTGCCAGCAGCGGCGTGGGAGGGAACACTGAAGCTTTCTTT. Translating gives CASSGVGGNTEAFF.

This clone came up many times. V usage is TRBV18 and J usage is TRBJ2-6; 9 bases line up with TRBD1. Germline loops: CDR1 KGHSH, CDR2 LQKENI. V dropped 3 bases and J dropped 3; count of bases not matched to a gene: 6. CDR3 size: 17 residues. This CDR3 reads CASSPGQGMVGANVLTF. As DNA, the CDR3 is TGTGCCAGCTCACCGGGACAGGGTATGGTTGGGGCCAACGTCCTGACTTTC.

This rearrangement joins TRBV5-4 to TRBJ2-7, with 12 bases fitting TRBD1. Germline CDR1 reads SGHNT; CDR2 reads YYREEE (reference sequence). J lost 4 bases, V lost 4 bases, and 3 bases had no gene match. The CDR3 spans 14 residues. The CDR3 DNA reads TGTGCCAGCAGCCCGGGACAGGGGGCATACGAGCAGTACTTC. As protein: CASSPGQGAYEQYF.

In DNA form, the CDR3 reads TGTGCCAGTAGTAAGGAGGGAGGGCCCTCCTACAATGAGCAGTTCTTC. Amino acid sequence: CASSKEGGPSYNEQFF. The chain uses TRBV19 and TRBJ2-1, with 7 nucleotides matching TRBD2. Germline V lookup: CDR1 LNHDA, CDR2 SQIVND (reference sequence). CDR3 length: 16 amino acids. The trim removed 4 bases at V and 0 bases at J, leaving 6 bases unmatched.

The rearrangement links TRBV19 to TRBJ1-2, with a weak D call TRBD1 (6 bases). CDR1 LNHDA and CDR2 SQIVND come from the germline V gene (reference sequence). V lost 5 bases and J 8 bases, leaving 15 bases between the germline ends. This CDR3 has 13 residues. CDR3 loop: CASSVQGYSGYTF. In nucleotides, the CDR3 is TGTGCCAGTAGTGTACAGGGTTATTCGGGCTACACCTTC.

The gene calls are TRBV27 and TRBJ1-2, with a weak D call TRBD1 (6 bases). V was shortened by 3 bases and J by 6 bases, with 11 bases between the two germline ends. Germline CDR1 MNHEY, CDR2 SMNVEV (reference sequence). This CDR3 has 13 amino acids. The chain's CDR3 is CASSFSGADGYTF. For the CDR3, the DNA is TGTGCCAGCAGTTTTTCAGGGGCGGATGGCTACACCTTC.

V usage is TRBV3-1 (or the pseudogene TRBV3-2) and J usage is TRBJ1-3; D gene ambiguous. The length of the CDR3 is 16 residues. The germline V gene has CDR1 LGHDT and CDR2 YNNKEL (reference sequence). The V end lost 4 bases, the J end lost 0 bases, and 13 bases lay between the germline ends. In DNA, the CDR3 is TGTGCCAGCAGCCTGGCCGGGATCACCTCTGGAAACACCATATATTTT. It specifies CASSLAGITSGNTIYF.

This clone was observed a few times. The chain recombines TRBV4-1 with TRBJ1-2, with D unclear. Germline V gene sequence: CDR1 MGHRA, CDR2 YSYEKL. V dropped 1 base and J dropped 0 bases, with 9 bases sitting between them. This CDR3 contains 15 residues. DNA of the CDR3: TGCGCCAGCAGCCAAGTAGAGGGTTCTAACTATGGCTACACCTTC. Protein: CASSQVEGSNYGYTF.

This clone has just a few counts. This chain joins TRBV2 and TRBJ2-5; possibly TRBD1 for D (5 bases). This CDR3 has 14 residues. Looked up from germline, CDR1 is SNHLY and CDR2 is FYNNEI. V was pared by 2 bases and J by 4 bases, with 11 bases between. CDR3 protein: CASSELQGRETQYF. CDR3 nucleotides: TGTGCCAGCAGTGAACTGCAGGGCAGAGAGACCCAGTACTTC.

This rearrangement joins TRBV28 to TRBJ1-4, with 9 bases identical to TRBD1. The germline V gene encodes CDR1 MDHEN and CDR2 SYDVKM. The V gene end was trimmed by 5 bases and the J gene end by 8 bases; junction bases not matched to a gene: 3. The CDR3 extends over 13 amino acids. The CDR3 DNA follows: TGTGCCAGCAGTCGGGACAGGGACGAAAAACTGTTTTTT. Its translation: CASSRDRDEKLFF.

This chain connects TRBV6-5 to TRBJ1-1, with D possibly TRBD1 on 5 matching bases. The CDR3 runs to 14 residues. Germline V gene lookup returns CDR1 MNHEY and CDR2 SVGAGI. V lost 0 bases and J 1 base, leaving 6 bases between the germline ends. CDR3 sequence (DNA): TGTGCCAGCAGTTACTCGACAGAGAACACTGAAGCTTTCTTT. It encodes CASSYSTENTEAFF.

This clone was seen a single time. CDR3 protein: CASSLDGKNYGYTF. The DNA of the CDR3 is TGTGCCAGCAGCCTGGACGGGAAAAACTATGGCTACACCTTC. The V call is TRBV5-6, the J call TRBJ1-2, with D unresolved. The germline V gene has CDR1 SGHDT and CDR2 YYEEEE. V was trimmed by 4 bases and J by 2 bases, leaving 12 bases between them. This CDR3 has 14 residues.

As to this clone: The sample carries other DNA sequences with the same CDR3. The chain recombines TRBV5-4 with TRBJ1-3; no clear D. V was trimmed by 4 bases and J by 0 bases, leaving 11 bases between them. Germline CDR1 reads SGHNT; CDR2 reads YYREEE (reference sequence). This CDR3 comprises 15 residues. This chain's CDR3 is CASSPGLNSGNTIYF. DNA for the CDR3: TGTGCCAGCAGCCCCGGACTGAACTCTGGAAACACCATATATTTT.

V and J are TRBV9 and TRBJ2-7, with 7 bases matching TRBD2. Germline CDR1 is SGDLS and CDR2 is YYNGEE. CDR3 length equals 15 residues. The J segment lost 3 bases and the V segment lost 0 bases, leaving 6 bases of the junction unmatched. CDR3 amino acids: CASSVGGGSGYEQYF. The DNA for the CDR3 is TGTGCCAGCAGCGTAGGGGGAGGGTCAGGCTACGAGCAGTACTTC. Using reference TRBV9 and TRBJ2-7 for the parts outside the CDR3, the full variable domain is DSGVTQTPKHLITATGQRVTLRCSPRSGDLSVYWYQQSLDQGLQFLIQYYNGEERAKGNILERFSAQQFPDLHSELNLSSLELGDSALYFCASSVGGGSGYEQYFGPGTRLTVT.

The chain links TRBV19 to TRBJ1-3; D unresolved. Trimming removed 6 bases from V and 4 bases from J, with 10 bases in between. Germline values: CDR1 LNHDA, CDR2 SQIVND (reference sequence). The CDR3 runs to 13 residues. Here the CDR3 reads CASRPPGGNTIYF. In DNA, the CDR3 is TGTGCCAGTAGACCGCCGGGGGGAAACACCATATATTTT.

This rearrangement joins TRBV29-1 to TRBJ1-2; the D gene is possibly TRBD1 (6 bases). V lost 5 bases to trimming and J lost 2 bases, with 12 bases between them. There are 13 residues in the CDR3. Germline CDR1 reads SQVTM; CDR2 reads ANQGSEA. The CDR3 here is CSVSPTGNYGYTF. CDR3 sequence (DNA): TGCAGCGTTTCCCCGACAGGCAACTATGGCTACACCTTC.

The J gene is TRBJ1-4, the V gene TRBV3-1 (or the pseudogene TRBV3-2), with 9 bases identical to TRBD1. Germline-derived CDR1 and CDR2 are LGHDT and YNNKEL (reference sequence). Trimming took 2 bases from V and 7 from J; bases not matched to a gene: 11. The CDR3 length is 17 residues. CDR3 loop: CASSQRQPGQGGEKLFF. The CDR3 DNA reads TGTGCCAGCAGCCAACGTCAGCCGGGACAGGGAGGTGAAAAACTGTTTTTT.